The T cell receptor (beta chain) under discussion was sequenced for a study of blood T cell repertoires in COVID-19 (dated by TCRdb to 2020 to 2021). About the full investigation: Samples covering the acute and convalescent phases of COVID-19 were provided by collaborators in the United States, Italy and Spain. The material from the prospective study consisted of cDNA or gDNA derived from T cells, B-cell-depleted T cells, or PBMCs. Subjects who had been exposed to COVID-19, were actively infected with it, or had recovered from it provided the deeply sampled blood TCRbeta repertoires that made up the dataset. The repertoires were released in a freely available public database meant as a resource for research on the immune response to SARS-CoV-2. The samples were drawn from the first 160 participants of the ongoing ImmuneRACE study and from 950 to 1,500 subjects provided by 6 global collaborators. Nearly every sample came with metadata listing a de-identified subject ID, COVID-19 status, age in years and sex. HLA class I and class II types, where available, came from metadata supplied by the sample provider rather than from assay-based typing.

The germline V gene (reference sequence) sets CDR1 to SGHNT and CDR2 to YYREEE. The junction carries 10 bases between V and J, which are trimmed by 4 bases and 2 bases respectively. There are 14 amino acids in the CDR3, from cysteine to phenylalanine inclusive. The retained sequence is limited to the CDR3, 42 bases, with the frame set at the first base. This clone was observed a few times. Its antigen is unknown. Per-base qualities were not stored, and no clone one base away is much larger. Collaborating institutions collected whole blood in K2EDTA tubes following their own protocols. For TCRbeta analysis, collaborator samples were shipped as frozen whole blood, as isolated PBMCs, or as DNA extracted from either sample type. Beyond this particular receptor, the publication reports: The quantity of clinical and demographic metadata differed by source and by participant and was supplied without curation.

TCRbeta CDR3 regions were amplified from genomic DNA by means of the immunoSEQ Assay, a bias-controlled multiplex PCR. The published analysis was carried out like this. The number of nucleated cells in each sample was estimated by amplification of reference gene primers within the assay. To quantify the absolute abundance of each unique TCRbeta CDR3 rearrangement, sequence reads were collapsed and filtered. For each sample, productive Simpson clonality was calculated as the square root of Simpson's diversity index across productive rearrangements. Drawn from immuneACCESS, this table holds only the in-frame rearrangements with V and J called that TCRdb kept. Clones are partly lost; checked studies trace under half to an unresolved V gene and leave the rest unexplained. That table is the source of V, J and clone size, and D and trimming were worked out from the DNA. The table for this sample lists some 83,000 clones; roughly nine tenths of them were counted only once. About 15% of the sample comes from the top ten.

This clonotype was obtained from an elderly man in a cohort sampled during active COVID-19. The receptor chain draws on TRBV5-4 and TRBJ1-3; the D segment cannot be called with confidence. The specimen was peripheral blood. At the DNA level, the sequence is TGTGCCAGCAGCCAAACACACGCTGGAAACACCATATATTTT. Translated, this gives CASSQTHAGNTIYF.